Listed here is a single TCR beta chain. It has no known antigen specificity. There are no base qualities to consult, and no much larger clone falls within one base. Library prep was done by the immunoSEQ multiplex PCR assay. TCRdb took this table from immuneACCESS and kept in-frame rearrangements with V and J called. Such tables lack part of the clones; where checked against another copy, unresolved V genes explain under half of the gap, and the rest is unexplained. The sample table holds under 70,000 clones, of which about nine tenths were seen once. The ten largest clones represent 0.76% of the sample. This entry comes from a study of T cell changes during pregnancy in multiple sclerosis (dated by TCRdb to the late 2010s). About the study as a whole: The study looked at changes in the T cell repertoire across pregnancy in women with multiple sclerosis.

The CDR3 runs 15 residues from the cysteine to the phenylalanine. The read is trimmed to its CDR3 DNA, 45 bases read in frame from base 1. V lost 7 bases and J lost 1 base, and the count of bases not matched to a germline gene is 6. CDR1 LNHDA and CDR2 SQIVND are derived from the germline V gene (reference sequence). The rearranged segments are TRBV19 and TRBJ1-1, with 10 junctional bases fitting TRBD1. The TCR sequence derives from a female donor with multiple sclerosis, enrolled in a pregnancy study. The sample in question was CD4+ T cells from peripheral blood mononuclear cells, obtained in the first trimester of pregnancy. CDR3 protein: CASKETGGPNTEAFF. The DNA sequence is given as TGTGCCAGTAAAGAGACAGGGGGCCCGAACACTGAAGCTTTCTTT.